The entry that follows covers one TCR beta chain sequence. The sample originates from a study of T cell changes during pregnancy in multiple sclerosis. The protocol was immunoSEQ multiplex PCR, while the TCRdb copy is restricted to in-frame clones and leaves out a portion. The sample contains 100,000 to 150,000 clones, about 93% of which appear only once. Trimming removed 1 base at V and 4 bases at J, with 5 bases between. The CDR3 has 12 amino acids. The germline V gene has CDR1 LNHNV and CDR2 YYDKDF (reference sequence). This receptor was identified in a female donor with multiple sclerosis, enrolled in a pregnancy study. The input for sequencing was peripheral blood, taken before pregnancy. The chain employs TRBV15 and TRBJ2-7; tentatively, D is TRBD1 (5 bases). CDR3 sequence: CATSRAGYEQYF. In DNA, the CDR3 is TGTGCCACCAGCAGAGCAGGGTACGAGCAGTACTTC.